Listed here are 27 T cell receptor beta chains from one sample, sequenced in a study of T-cell reconstitution after alpha-beta-depleted transplantation in children. TCRbeta library preparation incorporated unique molecular identifiers. TCRdb independently ran MiXCR on the PCR reads; one entry per CDR3 protein. The sample holds about 640,000 distinct CDR3 sequences; about 15% are singletons and the top ten take approximately 1%. Here the sequenced sample was PBMCs from the stem cell graft donor, taken from the stem cell graft. These receptors came from a human donor who donated a stem cell graft to a child with acute myeloid leukemia.

This clonotype was recorded at least ten times. J is TRBJ2-2 and V is TRBV15; D is undetermined. Germline lookup yields CDR1 LNHNV and CDR2 YYDKDF (reference sequence). The CDR3 loop spans 14 amino acids. Trimming took off 5 bases at V and 2 bases at J, with 9 bases between the two ends. This CDR3 reads CATSLTRNTGELFF. CDR3 nucleotides: TGTGCCACCAGCTTGACCAGAAACACCGGGGAGCTGTTTTTT.

The chain joins TRBV19 to TRBJ2-5; a possible D gene is TRBD1 (6 bases). This CDR3 spans 13 amino acids. In germline, CDR1 is LNHDA, CDR2 SQIVND (reference sequence). Trimming left V 4 bases short and J 2 bases short, with 8 bases between. CDR3 nucleotide sequence: TGTGCCAGTAGTACCACAGGGCAAGAGACCCAGTACTTC. Translating gives CASSTTGQETQYF.

This chain uses TRBV28 with TRBJ2-7; 7 bases match TRBD2. CDR3 length: 13 residues. The V gene end was trimmed by 2 bases and the J gene end by 4 bases; junction bases not matched to a gene: 2. The germline CDR1 and CDR2 sequences are MDHEN and SYDVKM. The CDR3: CASSLAGEYEQYV. The CDR3 DNA reads as TGTGCCAGCAGTTTAGCGGGGGAATACGAGCAGTACGTC.

This clonotype was picked up many times. This chain connects TRBV6-6 to TRBJ2-5; 7 bases line up with TRBD1. Germline V gene data show CDR1 as MNHNY and CDR2 as SVGAGI (reference sequence). The trim removed 3 bases at V and 0 bases at J, leaving 4 bases unmatched. CDR3 length: 15 amino acids. CDR3 residues: CASSYLTGNQETQYF. The CDR3 bases are TGTGCCAGCAGTTATTTGACAGGGAACCAAGAGACCCAGTACTTC.

This clonotype was counted a few times. This sequence joins TRBV7-8 and TRBJ2-3; 8 bases agree with TRBD2. This CDR3 contains 18 residues. Germline CDR1 is SGHVS and CDR2 is FQNEAQ. V dropped 0 bases and J dropped 0; count of bases not matched to a gene: 8. Here the CDR3 reads CASSLAVGGGLSTDTQYF. CDR3 bases: TGTGCCAGCAGCTTAGCAGTCGGGGGGGGCCTTAGCACAGATACGCAGTATTTT.

The chain recombines TRBV28 with TRBJ2-7; TRBD1 agrees at 7 bases. CDR3 length: 16 residues. The ends lost 5 bases at V and 3 bases at J; junction bases unmatched: 13. In germline, CDR1 is MDHEN, CDR2 SYDVKM. The CDR3 loop reads CASSPHDRVGYYEQYV. The CDR3 DNA sequence: TGTGCCAGCAGTCCACACGACAGGGTAGGGTACTACGAGCAGTACGTC.

This clonotype was detected ten times or more. The V gene is TRBV4-3, the J gene TRBJ2-1, with D maybe TRBD2 (6 bases). The length of the CDR3 is 19 residues. Germline V gives CDR1 LGHNA, CDR2 YSLEER. V was pared by 1 base and J by 3 bases, with 22 bases between. The CDR3 spells CASSQAHRPRLGDYNEQFF. CDR3 nucleotide sequence: TGCGCCAGCAGCCAAGCGCACAGGCCGAGACTAGGTGACTACAATGAGCAGTTCTTC.

This clonotype was counted between two and nine times. The chain employs TRBV6-6 and TRBJ2-1; D may be TRBD1 (6 bases). The V gene's germline CDR1 is MNHNY and CDR2 SVGAGI (reference sequence). The CDR3 runs to 13 residues. V was pared by 7 bases and J by 3 bases, with 10 bases between. This CDR3 is CASMGADYNEQFF. CDR3 DNA: TGTGCCAGCATGGGGGCAGACTACAATGAGCAGTTCTTC.

The genes are TRBV7-2 and TRBJ2-7; D unresolved. The V and J ends lost 1 base and 6 bases respectively, with 7 bases between them. From germline, CDR1 is SGHTA and CDR2 FQGNSA. This CDR3 contains 12 residues. CDR3 loop: CASSLVLGEQYF. In DNA, the CDR3 is TGTGCCAGCAGCTTAGTTTTGGGCGAGCAGTACTTC.

This clonotype was found a few times. The V call is TRBV21-1, the J call TRBJ2-7; TRBD1 was called by the table and not checked on the DNA. TRBV21-1 is a documented pseudogene. The CDR3 runs 15 residues. CDR3 bases: TGTGCCAGCAGCAAAGAAGGACAGACCTCCTACGAGCAGTACGTC. This translates into CASSKEGQTSYEQYV.

The chain employs TRBV15 and TRBJ1-2, with a tentative D call TRBD1 (5 bases). Germline V gene sequence: CDR1 LNHNV, CDR2 YYDKDF (reference sequence). CDR3 length: 14 amino acids. Trimming pared 0 bases from V and 3 bases from J, leaving 8 bases between. The CDR3 spells CATSRDSRDYGYTF. DNA of the CDR3: TGTGCCACCAGCAGAGATTCCAGGGACTATGGCTACACCTTC.

The V gene is TRBV12-3 or TRBV12-4, the J gene TRBJ1-2, with D unclear. With 4 bases removed from V and 13 bases from J, the gap between germline ends came to 16 bases. This CDR3 spans 12 amino acids. The CDR3 nucleotides are TGTGCCAGCAGTTATAAGTTGGAGGAGGGCACCTTC. Its protein is CASSYKLEEGTF.

This chain joins TRBV27 and TRBJ2-7, with 7 bases lining up with TRBD2. Trimming at V came to 6 bases and at J to 3 bases, leaving 2 bases not matched to a gene. The CDR3 has 12 amino acids. Germline values: CDR1 MNHEY, CDR2 SMNVEV (reference sequence). The CDR3 DNA follows: TGTGCCAGCAGCGGGGGGAACTACGAGCAGTACTTC. Residues: CASSGGNYEQYF.

V is TRBV20-1 and J is TRBJ2-1; TRBD1 matches at 8 bases. V lost 5 bases to trimming and J lost 3 bases; unmatched junction nucleotides: 6. CDR1 and CDR2 from the germline V gene are DFQATT and SNEGSKA (reference sequence). The CDR3 loop spans 14 amino acids. CDR3 coding DNA: TGCAGTGCTCCCCGACAGGGGTTCTACAATGAGCAGTTCTTC. Its protein product is CSAPRQGFYNEQFF.

In this sample, this clonotype turned up many times. The V gene is TRBV6-5, the J gene TRBJ1-5, with TRBD1 identical over 9 bases. Trimming cost V 1 base and J 0 bases; bases outside gene matches: 4. Germline CDR1 reads MNHEY; CDR2 reads SVGAGI. CDR3 length: 17 residues. In nucleotides, the CDR3 is TGTGCCAGCAGTTACTTTCCGGGACAGGGTAGCAATCAGCCCCAGCATTTT. This sequence encodes CASSYFPGQGSNQPQHF.

This clonotype was counted at least ten times. V is TRBV12-3 or TRBV12-4 and J is TRBJ1-1; D perhaps matches TRBD1 (5 bases). The V and J ends lost 6 bases and 1 base respectively, with 12 bases between them. There are 14 residues in the CDR3. CDR3 DNA: TGTGCCAGCAGCCCGGGACTGCAGAACACTGAAGCTTTCTTT. Its translation is CASSPGLQNTEAFF.

Note on this clonotype: Being one base from a much bigger clone, this may be a read error. The chain recombines TRBV20-1 with TRBJ2-7; TRBD2 matches 8 bases. The germline V gene encodes CDR1 DFQATT and CDR2 SNEGSKA (reference sequence). The CDR3 is made up of 16 amino acids. The V segment lost 1 base and the J segment 6 bases; nucleotides outside the gene matches: 14. The CDR3 is CSARGRAVGGASEQYF. CDR3 nucleotide sequence: TGCAGTGCTAGAGGTCGGGCCGTCGGGGGGGCATCCGAGCAGTACTTC.

CDR3 DNA sequence: TGCGCCAGCAGCCGGGGGCTCCAGGGTTCCGCCAAAAACATTCAGTACTTC. It codes for CASSRGLQGSAKNIQYF. The J gene is TRBJ2-4, the V gene TRBV4-3; possible D gene TRBD1, 6 bases. The CDR3 covers 17 residues. Germline V gene lookup returns CDR1 LGHNA and CDR2 YSLEER. Trimming pared 4 bases from V and 1 base from J, leaving 17 bases between.

A few counts support this clonotype. The chain combines TRBV28 with TRBJ2-7, with D maybe TRBD1 (6 bases). The CDR3 is 14 amino acids. Trimming pared 3 bases from V and 5 bases from J, leaving 14 bases between. The germline gives CDR1 MDHEN, CDR2 SYDVKM. The CDR3 DNA sequence: TGTGCCAGCAGTTTGAGGCAGGGGTCCCACGAGCAGTACGTC. Amino acids: CASSLRQGSHEQYV.

This clonotype was detected only a few times. This rearrangement joins TRBV6-1 to TRBJ1-2; possible D gene TRBD1, 5 bases. Looked up from germline, CDR1 is MNHNS and CDR2 is SASEGT. Trimming left V 8 bases short and J 9 bases short, with 10 bases between. CDR3 length: 10 residues. The CDR3 coding sequence is TGTGCCAGCCGGGGGGAGAGCTACACCTTC. This codes for CASRGESYTF.

V gene TRBV12-3 or TRBV12-4 combines with J gene TRBJ2-5; D gene ambiguous. CDR3 length: 13 amino acids. V was shortened by 1 base and J by 6 bases, with 9 bases between the two germline ends. This CDR3 reads CASSLVMVKTQYF. CDR3 nucleotide sequence: TGTGCCAGCAGTTTAGTTATGGTTAAGACCCAGTACTTC.

The chain recombines TRBV20-1 with TRBJ2-3, with 12 positions matching TRBD2. V lost 3 bases and J lost 1; bases outside the gene matches: 5. Germline V CDR1 and CDR2: DFQATT, SNEGSKA (reference sequence). The CDR3 is 16 amino acids. This chain's CDR3 is CSARLSSGGGTDTQYF. The CDR3 DNA is TGCAGTGCTAGGCTCTCTAGCGGGGGGGGCACAGATACGCAGTATTTT.

This clonotype was found a few times. The chain joins TRBV6-1 to TRBJ1-1, with 8 bases identical to TRBD1. Germline V gene lookup returns CDR1 MNHNS and CDR2 SASEGT. Trimming at V came to 6 bases and at J to 7 bases, leaving 13 bases not matched to a gene. This CDR3 has 15 residues. The CDR3 DNA follows: TGTGCCAGCAGGGATCGGACAGGGTCGACTCTTGAAGCTTTCTTT. This codes for CASRDRTGSTLEAFF.

The chain is built from TRBV5-6 and TRBJ2-2, with TRBD1 matching over 7 bases. The CDR3 totals 15 residues. The trim removed 0 bases at V and 7 bases at J, leaving 6 bases unmatched. Germline V CDR1 and CDR2: SGHDT, YYEEEE. CDR3 protein: CASSLEWDSFGELFF. For the CDR3, the DNA is TGTGCCAGCAGCTTGGAGTGGGACAGCTTCGGGGAGCTGTTTTTT.

This clonotype showed up many times. The V and J genes are TRBV29-1 and TRBJ2-1; D possibly uses TRBD1 or TRBD2 (6 bases each). The CDR3 is 12 amino acids. V lost 8 bases and J lost 9, with 17 bases in between. Germline CDR1 SQVTM, CDR2 ANQGSEA. DNA of the CDR3: TGCAGCCTGGGGGGCCCTAGTGGTGAGCAGTTCTTC. The encoded protein is CSLGGPSGEQFF.

The chain uses TRBV5-1 and TRBJ1-1; the match to TRBD1 covers 9 bases. Germline values: CDR1 SGHRS, CDR2 YFSETQ. V trimming: 4 bases; J trimming: 5 bases; junction bases outside the gene matches: 9. This CDR3 spans 15 amino acids. CDR3 amino acids: CASSPGDRAGTEAFF. CDR3 nucleotides: TGCGCCAGCAGCCCGGGGGACAGGGCTGGGACTGAAGCTTTCTTT.

This clonotype was seen at least ten times. This chain joins TRBV20-1 and TRBJ2-7; D may be TRBD2 (6 bases). V dropped 8 bases and J dropped 2 bases, with 16 bases sitting between them. Germline loops: CDR1 DFQATT, CDR2 SNEGSKA (reference sequence). The CDR3 has 13 amino acids. The CDR3 protein is CSITRGGAYEQYF. The CDR3 DNA is TGCAGTATTACGCGGGGCGGAGCCTACGAGCAGTACTTC.